This paragraph covers one T cell receptor beta chain sequence. The data are from a study of cytomegalovirus exposure and HLA in healthy donors. PCR used 60 Vbeta primers and 13 Jbeta primers. Using immunoSEQ multiplex PCR, the repertoire was profiled, and TCRdb retains in-frame clones only, with some absent. The sample carries over 100,000 clones, about three fifths recorded once. J gave up 1 base and V 6 bases, and 4 bases lay outside the gene matches. Germline V CDR1 and CDR2: SGHRS, YFSETQ. There are 14 residues in the CDR3. The chain is built from TRBV5-1 and TRBJ1-2, with 9 bases fitting TRBD1. Sequenced sample: PBMCs. The receptor was isolated from a man between 35 and 55 years old in good health and CMV-seropositive. This CDR3 is CASTPTGGNYGYTF. Here the CDR3 DNA reads TGCGCCAGCACCCCGACAGGGGGTAACTATGGCTACACCTTC.